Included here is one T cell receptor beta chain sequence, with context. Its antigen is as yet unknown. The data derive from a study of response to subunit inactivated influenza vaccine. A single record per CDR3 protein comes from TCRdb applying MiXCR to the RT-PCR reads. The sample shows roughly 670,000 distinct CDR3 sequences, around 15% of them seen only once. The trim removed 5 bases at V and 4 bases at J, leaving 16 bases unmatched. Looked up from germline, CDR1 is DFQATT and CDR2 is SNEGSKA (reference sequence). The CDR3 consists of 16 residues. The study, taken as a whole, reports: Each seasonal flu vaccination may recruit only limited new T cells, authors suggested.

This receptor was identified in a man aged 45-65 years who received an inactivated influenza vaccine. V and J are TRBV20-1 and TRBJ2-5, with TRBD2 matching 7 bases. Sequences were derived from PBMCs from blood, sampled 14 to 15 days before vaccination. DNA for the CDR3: TGCAGTGCTGTTGATCGAGGGAGGGAGGTGTCAGAGACCCAGTACTTC. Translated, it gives CSAVDRGREVSETQYF.